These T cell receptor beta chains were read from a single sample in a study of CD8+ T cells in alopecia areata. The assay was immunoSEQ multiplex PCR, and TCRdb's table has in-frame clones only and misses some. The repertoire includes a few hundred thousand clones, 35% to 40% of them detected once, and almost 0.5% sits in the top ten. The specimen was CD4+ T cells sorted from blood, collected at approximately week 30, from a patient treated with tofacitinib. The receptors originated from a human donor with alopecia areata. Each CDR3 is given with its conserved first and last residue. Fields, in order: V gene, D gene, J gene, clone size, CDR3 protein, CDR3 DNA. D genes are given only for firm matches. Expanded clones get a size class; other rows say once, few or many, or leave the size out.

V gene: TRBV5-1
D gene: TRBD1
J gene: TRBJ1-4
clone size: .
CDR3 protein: CASSLGQGNEKLFF
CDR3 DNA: TGCGCCAGCAGCCTCGGACAGGGTAATGAAAAACTGTTTTTT

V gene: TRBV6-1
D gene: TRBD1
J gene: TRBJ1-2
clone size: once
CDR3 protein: CASSATGMDGYTF
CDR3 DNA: TGTGCCAGCAGTGCGACAGGGATGGATGGCTACACCTTC

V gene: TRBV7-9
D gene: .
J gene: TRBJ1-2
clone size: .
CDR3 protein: CASSLDISRFRGYTF
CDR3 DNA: TGTGCCAGCAGCTTGGACATCAGCCGTTTTCGAGGCTACACCTTC

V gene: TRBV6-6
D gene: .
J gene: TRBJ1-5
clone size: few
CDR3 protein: CASTLQGTLNQPQHF
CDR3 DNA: TGTGCCAGCACCCTCCAGGGGACCCTTAATCAGCCCCAGCATTTT

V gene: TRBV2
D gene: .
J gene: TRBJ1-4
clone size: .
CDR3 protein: CASSGTGGGEKLFF
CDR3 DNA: TGTGCCAGCAGCGGCACGGGGGGCGGTGAAAAACTGTTTTTT

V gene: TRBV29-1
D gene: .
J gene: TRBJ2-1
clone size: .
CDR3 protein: CSQRAHGIYNEQFF
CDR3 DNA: TGCAGTCAGAGGGCTCACGGGATATACAATGAGCAGTTCTTC

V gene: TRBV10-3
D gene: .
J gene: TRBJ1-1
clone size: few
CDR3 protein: CAISPLGGEAFF
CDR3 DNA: TGTGCCATCAGTCCCTTGGGGGGTGAAGCTTTCTTT

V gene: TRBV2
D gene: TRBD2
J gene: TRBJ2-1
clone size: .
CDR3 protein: CASRGLAVNEQFF
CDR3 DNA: TGTGCCAGCAGGGGACTAGCGGTTAATGAGCAGTTCTTC

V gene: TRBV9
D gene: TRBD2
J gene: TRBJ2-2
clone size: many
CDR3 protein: CASNWASGNANTGELFF
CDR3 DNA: TGTGCCAGCAACTGGGCTAGCGGAAACGCGAACACCGGGGAGCTGTTTTTT

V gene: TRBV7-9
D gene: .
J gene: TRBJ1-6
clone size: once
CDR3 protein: CASSLEGNNSPLHF
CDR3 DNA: TGTGCCAGCAGCTTAGAGGGGAATAATTCACCCCTCCACTTT

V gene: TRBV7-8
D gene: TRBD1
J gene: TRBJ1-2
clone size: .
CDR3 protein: CASSEPGQSYGYTF
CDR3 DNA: TGTGCCAGCAGCGAACCGGGACAGAGCTATGGCTACACCTTC

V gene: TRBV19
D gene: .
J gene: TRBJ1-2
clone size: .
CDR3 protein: CASSKWGANYGYTF
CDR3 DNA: TGTGCCAGTAGTAAATGGGGTGCTAACTATGGCTACACCTTC

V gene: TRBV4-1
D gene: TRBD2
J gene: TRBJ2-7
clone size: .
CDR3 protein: CASSQASAVGGGDYEQYF
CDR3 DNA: TGCGCCAGCAGCCAAGCGTCAGCAGTCGGGGGGGGAGACTACGAGCAGTACTTC

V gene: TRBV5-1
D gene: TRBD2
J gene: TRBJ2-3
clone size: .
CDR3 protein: CASSFSPSGILTDTQYF
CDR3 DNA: TGCGCCAGCAGCTTCAGCCCTAGCGGGATACTCACAGATACGCAGTATTTT

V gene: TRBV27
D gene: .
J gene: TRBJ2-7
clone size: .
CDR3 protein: CASSLRGSEQYF
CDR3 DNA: TGTGCCAGCAGTTTAAGGGGTTCCGAGCAGTACTTC

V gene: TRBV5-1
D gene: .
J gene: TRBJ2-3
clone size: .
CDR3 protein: CASSLGGSNTQYF
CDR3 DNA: TGCGCCAGCAGCTTGGGGGGAAGTAATACGCAGTATTTT

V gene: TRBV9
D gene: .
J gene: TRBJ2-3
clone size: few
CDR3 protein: CASSLGTNTDTQYF
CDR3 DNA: TGTGCCAGCAGCCTTGGGACAAACACAGATACGCAGTATTTT

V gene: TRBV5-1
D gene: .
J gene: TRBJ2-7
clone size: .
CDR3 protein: CASSSLGGASYEQYF
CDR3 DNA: TGCGCCAGCAGCTCCCTCGGCGGGGCATCCTACGAGCAGTACTTC

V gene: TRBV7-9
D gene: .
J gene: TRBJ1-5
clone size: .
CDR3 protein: CASSSPGGAPNQPQHF
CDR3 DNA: TGTGCCAGCAGCTCCCCCGGCGGAGCTCCCAATCAGCCCCAGCATTTT

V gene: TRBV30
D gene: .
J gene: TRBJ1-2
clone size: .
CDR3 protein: CAWSEGLYGYTF
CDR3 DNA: TGTGCCTGGAGTGAAGGACTCTATGGCTACACCTTC

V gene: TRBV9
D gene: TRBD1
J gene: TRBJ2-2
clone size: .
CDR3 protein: CASSLTDRGLNGELFF
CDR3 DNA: TGTGCCAGCAGTCTTACCGACAGGGGGCTGAACGGGGAGCTGTTTTTT

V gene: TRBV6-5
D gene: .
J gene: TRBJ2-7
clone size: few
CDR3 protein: CASSYKKGYEQYF
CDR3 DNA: TGTGCCAGCAGTTACAAGAAGGGGTACGAGCAGTACTTC

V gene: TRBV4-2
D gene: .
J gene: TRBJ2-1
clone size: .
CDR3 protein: CASSQELGPYNEQFF
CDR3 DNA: TGTGCCAGCAGCCAAGAACTAGGCCCCTACAATGAGCAGTTCTTC

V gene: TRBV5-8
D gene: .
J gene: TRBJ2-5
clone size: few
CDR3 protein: CASSLDRMGAQETQYF
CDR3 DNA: TGTGCCAGCAGCTTGGATCGTATGGGAGCTCAAGAGACCCAGTACTTC

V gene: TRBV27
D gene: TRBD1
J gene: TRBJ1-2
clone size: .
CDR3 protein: CASSFDGQGVLTF
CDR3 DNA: TGTGCCAGCAGTTTTGACGGACAGGGGGTATTAACCTTC

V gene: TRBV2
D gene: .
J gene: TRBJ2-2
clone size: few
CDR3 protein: CASVRDGNTGELFF
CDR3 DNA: TGTGCCAGCGTACGGGACGGCAACACCGGGGAGCTGTTTTTT

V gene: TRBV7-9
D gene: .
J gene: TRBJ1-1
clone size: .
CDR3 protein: CASSQQITEAFF
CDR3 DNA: TGTGCCAGCAGCCAGCAAATTACTGAAGCTTTCTTT

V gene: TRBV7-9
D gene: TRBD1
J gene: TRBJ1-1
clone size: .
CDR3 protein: CASSSSYRGGAFF
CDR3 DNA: TGTGCCAGCAGCTCATCCTACAGGGGGGGAGCTTTCTTT

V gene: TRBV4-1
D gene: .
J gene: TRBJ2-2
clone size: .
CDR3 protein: CASSLGGHEEELFF
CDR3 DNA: TGCGCCAGCAGCCTAGGAGGCCACGAGGAGGAGCTGTTTTTT

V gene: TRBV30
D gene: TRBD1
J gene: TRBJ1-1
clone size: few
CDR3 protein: CAWSLPGQGYFREAFF
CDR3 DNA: TGTGCCTGGAGTCTTCCGGGACAGGGCTATTTTCGGGAAGCTTTCTTT

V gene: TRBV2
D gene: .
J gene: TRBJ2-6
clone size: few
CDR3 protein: CASCGAGANVLTF
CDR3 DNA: TGTGCCAGCTGCGGGGCAGGGGCCAACGTCCTGACTTTC

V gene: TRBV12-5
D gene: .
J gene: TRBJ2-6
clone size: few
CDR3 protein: CASGTGSGANVLTF
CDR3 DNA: TGTGCTAGTGGTACAGGGTCTGGGGCCAACGTCCTGACTTTC

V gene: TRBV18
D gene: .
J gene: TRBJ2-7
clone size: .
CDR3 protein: CASSPPKPDQRWPYEQYF
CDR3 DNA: TGTGCCAGCTCACCACCGAAACCGGACCAGAGATGGCCCTACGAGCAGTACTTC

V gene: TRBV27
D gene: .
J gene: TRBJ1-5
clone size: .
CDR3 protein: CASSLSYNQPQHF
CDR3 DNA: TGTGCCAGCAGTTTAAGCTACAATCAGCCCCAGCATTTT

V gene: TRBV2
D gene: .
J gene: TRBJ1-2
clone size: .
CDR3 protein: CASLPRGYGYTF
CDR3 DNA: TGTGCCAGTCTCCCTCGGGGCTATGGCTACACCTTC

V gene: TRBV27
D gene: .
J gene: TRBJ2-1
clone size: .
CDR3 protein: CASSRPLQGGNEQFF
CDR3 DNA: TGTGCCAGCAGTCGCCCCCTCCAGGGGGGCAATGAGCAGTTCTTC

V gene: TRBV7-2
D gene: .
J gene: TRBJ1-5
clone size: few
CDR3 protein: CASSLADGLGNQPQHF
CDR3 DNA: TGTGCCAGCAGCTTAGCGGACGGCCTGGGAAATCAGCCCCAGCATTTT

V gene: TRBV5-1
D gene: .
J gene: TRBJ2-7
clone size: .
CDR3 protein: CASSLETRVREQYF
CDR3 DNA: TGCGCCAGCAGCCTAGAAACGAGGGTTCGCGAGCAGTACTTC

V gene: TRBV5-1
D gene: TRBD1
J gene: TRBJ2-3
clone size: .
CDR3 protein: CASSLRDRDTQYF
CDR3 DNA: TGCGCCAGCAGCCTCCGGGACAGAGATACGCAGTATTTT

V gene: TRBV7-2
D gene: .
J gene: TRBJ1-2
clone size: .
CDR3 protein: CASSLEAENNYGYTF
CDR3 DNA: TGTGCCAGCAGCTTAGAGGCGGAGAATAACTATGGCTACACCTTC

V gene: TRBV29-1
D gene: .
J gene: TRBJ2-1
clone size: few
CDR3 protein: CSPIYNEQFF
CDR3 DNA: TGCAGCCCAATCTACAATGAGCAGTTCTTC

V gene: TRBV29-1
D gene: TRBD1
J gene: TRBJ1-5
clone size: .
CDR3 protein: CSVITGTGSNQPQHF
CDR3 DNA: TGCAGCGTAATTACCGGGACAGGAAGCAATCAGCCCCAGCATTTT

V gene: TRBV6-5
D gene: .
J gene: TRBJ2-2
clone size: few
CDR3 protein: CASSRLVTGELFF
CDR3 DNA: TGTGCCAGCAGCCGACTCGTCACCGGGGAGCTGTTTTTT

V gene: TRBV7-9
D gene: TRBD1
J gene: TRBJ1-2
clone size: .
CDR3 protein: CASRLTTGTVYGYTF
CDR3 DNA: TGTGCCAGCAGACTTACTACCGGGACAGTCTATGGCTACACCTTC

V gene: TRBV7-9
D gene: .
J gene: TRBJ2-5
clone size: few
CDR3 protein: CASGAWTETQYF
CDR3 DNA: TGTGCCAGCGGAGCTTGGACGGAGACCCAGTACTTC

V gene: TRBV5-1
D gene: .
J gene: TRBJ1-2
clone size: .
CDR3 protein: CASSITPGRSSGYTF
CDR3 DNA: TGCGCCAGCAGCATAACCCCGGGACGCAGTTCTGGCTACACCTTC

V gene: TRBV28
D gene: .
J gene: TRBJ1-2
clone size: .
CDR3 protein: CASSPRGYGYTF
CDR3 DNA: TGTGCCAGCAGCCCCCGAGGATATGGCTACACCTTC

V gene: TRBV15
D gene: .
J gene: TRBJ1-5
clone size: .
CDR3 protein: CATSMRSRDTQHF
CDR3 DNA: TGTGCCACCAGCATGAGGTCCCGGGACACCCAGCATTTT

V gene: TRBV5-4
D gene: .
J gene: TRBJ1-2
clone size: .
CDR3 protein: CASSAGHYGYTF
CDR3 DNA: TGTGCCAGCAGCGCGGGACACTATGGCTACACCTTC

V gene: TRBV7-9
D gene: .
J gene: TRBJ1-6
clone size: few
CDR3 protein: CASSLAAGQNSPLHF
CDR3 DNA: TGTGCCAGCAGCTTAGCCGCAGGGCAGAACTCACCCCTCCACTTT

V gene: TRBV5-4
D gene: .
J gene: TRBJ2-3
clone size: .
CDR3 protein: CASSERGATDTQYF
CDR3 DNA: TGTGCCAGCAGCGAGAGGGGGGCCACAGATACGCAGTATTTT

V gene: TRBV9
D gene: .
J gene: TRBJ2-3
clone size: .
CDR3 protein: CASSALTSTDTQYF
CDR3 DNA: TGTGCCAGCAGCGCCTTGACTAGCACAGATACGCAGTATTTT

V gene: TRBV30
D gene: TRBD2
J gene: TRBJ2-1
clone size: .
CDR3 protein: CAWSVRGLAGLRGEQFF
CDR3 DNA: TGTGCCTGGAGTGTACGCGGACTAGCGGGGCTTCGTGGAGAGCAGTTCTTC

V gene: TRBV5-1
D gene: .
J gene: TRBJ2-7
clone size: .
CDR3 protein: CASSFELVATYEQYF
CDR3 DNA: TGCGCCAGCAGCTTCGAACTAGTAGCGACCTACGAGCAGTACTTC

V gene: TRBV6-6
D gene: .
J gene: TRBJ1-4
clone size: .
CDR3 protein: CASQNSRTNEKLFF
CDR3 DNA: TGTGCCAGTCAAAATAGTAGGACTAATGAAAAACTGTTTTTT

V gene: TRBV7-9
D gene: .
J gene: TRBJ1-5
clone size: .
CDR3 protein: CASSEQGGQPQHF
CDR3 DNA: TGTGCCAGCAGCGAACAGGGTGGGCAGCCCCAGCATTTT

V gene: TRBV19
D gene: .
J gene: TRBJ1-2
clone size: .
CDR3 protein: CASRQHYGYTF
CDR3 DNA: TGTGCCAGTAGACAGCACTATGGCTACACCTTC

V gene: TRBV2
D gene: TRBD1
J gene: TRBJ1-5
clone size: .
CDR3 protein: CASSGQGGHSNQPQHF
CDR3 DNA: TGTGCCAGCAGTGGACAGGGAGGTCATAGCAATCAGCCCCAGCATTTT

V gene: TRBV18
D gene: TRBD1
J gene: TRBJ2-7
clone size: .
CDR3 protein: CASSPEGTGGREQYF
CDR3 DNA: TGTGCCAGCTCACCAGAAGGGACAGGGGGCAGGGAGCAGTACTTC